This TCR beta chain appears in the sequencing data of a study of blood T cell repertoires in COVID-19 (dated by TCRdb to 2020 to 2022). Background for the entire study: The collaborator samples originated in the United States, Italy and Spain and spanned the acute and convalescent phases of COVID-19. The material from the prospective study consisted of cDNA or gDNA derived from T cells, B-cell-depleted T cells, or PBMCs. The samples were drawn from the first 160 participants of the ongoing ImmuneRACE study and from 1,200 or so subjects provided by 6 global collaborators. The repertoires were released in a freely available public database intended as a resource for research on the immune response to SARS-CoV-2. Where available, HLA class I and class II types were taken from metadata supplied by the sample provider and were not determined by assay-based typing. Nearly every sample came with metadata listing a de-identified subject ID, COVID-19 status, age in years and sex. The dataset comprised deeply sampled blood TCRbeta repertoires from subjects exposed to, actively infected with, or recovered from COVID-19. Summary of the overall study and its limitations: Clinical and demographic metadata were provided uncurated, with the amount varying by source and participant.

According to the germline V gene, CDR1 reads SGDLS and CDR2 reads YYNGEE. V was cut back by 4 bases and J by 1 base, leaving a gap of 8 bases between them. From its cysteine to its phenylalanine, the CDR3 spans 13 amino acids. Here the CDR3 DNA is all that survives: 39 bases in frame from base 1. Enrolling through a virtual design, the prospective study's participants ranged in age from roughly 18 to 89 years and lived across 20 to 25 United States geographic areas. In the prospective study, participants were assigned to cohorts based on the clinical history participants reported in a screening survey and a study questionnaire. Recovered participants in ImmuneRACE Cohort 3 were defined as having two consecutive negative NP/OP PCR tests, clearance from a healthcare professional, or resolution of symptoms. In the prospective study, whole blood, serum and a nasopharyngeal or oropharyngeal swab were collected from each participant by mobile phlebotomists. Prospective study participants could optionally give additional blood draws and questionnaires over an approximately two-month period. Before DNA extraction, prospective study blood samples were shipped either frozen or at room temperature.

The immunoSEQ Assay, a bias-controlled multiplex PCR, was used to amplify TCRbeta CDR3 regions from genomic DNA. The authors processed their data as follows. The number of nucleated cells in each sample was estimated by amplification of reference gene primers within the assay. To quantify the absolute abundance of each unique TCRbeta CDR3 rearrangement, sequence reads were collapsed and filtered. For each sample, productive Simpson clonality was calculated as the square root of Simpson's diversity index over productive rearrangements. TCRdb obtained this table from immuneACCESS and retained in-frame rearrangements with V and J assigned. These tables miss some clones; where compared with another copy, unresolved V genes account for less than half of the shortfall, and the remainder is unexplained. Clone size and V and J calls were adopted from that table, with D and trimming inferred from the DNA. The sample contains about 250,000 clones, around 89% of them found a single time. Less than 2.5% of the sample rests with the top ten.

As regards this clone: What antigen it recognizes has not been identified. Base qualities are missing; no much larger clone stands one base away.

The specimen was PBMCs or T cells enriched from blood (not recorded which). The sequence was collected from a woman aged 18-35 years who had recovered from COVID-19. Recombination linked TRBV9 to TRBJ2-5; the D segment could be TRBD1, given 6 matching bases. The DNA sequence is as follows: TGTGCCAGCAGCCCAGGGGTCCAAGAGACCCAGTACTTC. This codes for CASSPGVQETQYF.